The source of this TCR beta chain is a study of OX40 agonist ivuxolimab in advanced cancers. As for the study in general: In this trial design, patients received ivuxolimab intravenously at 0.01 to 10 mg/kg every 2 weeks. Patients with hepatocellular carcinoma, melanoma, renal cell or head and neck cancer made up the dose-escalation patients.

Sequencing was performed with immunoSEQ multiplex PCR; in TCRdb, only in-frame clones are kept and a portion is missing. The profile covers 96,000 or so clones, with about 80% appearing a single time and around 5.5% taken by the ten largest. From germline, CDR1 is MNHNS and CDR2 SASEGT. Germline trimming cut 0 bases from V and 7 bases from J; bases unmatched to any gene: 4. This CDR3 is built from 14 residues. The chain carries TRBV6-1 and TRBJ1-2; 8 positions agree with TRBD1. The specimen comprised CD4+ or CD8+ T cells sorted from blood, sampled in a trial of the OX40 agonist ivuxolimab. The TCR originated in an adult with an advanced solid tumor such as melanoma, head and neck, liver or kidney cancer. This CDR3 reads CASSEADRGFGYTF. CDR3 in DNA: TGTGCCAGCAGTGAAGCTGACAGGGGATTTGGCTACACCTTC.